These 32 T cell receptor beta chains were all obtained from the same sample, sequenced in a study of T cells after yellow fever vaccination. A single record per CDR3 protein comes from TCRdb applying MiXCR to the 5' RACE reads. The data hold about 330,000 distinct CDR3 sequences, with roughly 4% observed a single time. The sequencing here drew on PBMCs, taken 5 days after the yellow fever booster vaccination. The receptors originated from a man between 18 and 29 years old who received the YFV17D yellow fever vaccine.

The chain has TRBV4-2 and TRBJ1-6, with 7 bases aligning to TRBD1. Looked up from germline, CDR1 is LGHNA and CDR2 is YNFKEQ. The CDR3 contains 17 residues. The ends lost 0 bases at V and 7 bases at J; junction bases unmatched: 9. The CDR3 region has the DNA TGTGCCAGCAGCCAAGATAGCCCGGACAGGAGCAATTCACCCCTCCACTTT. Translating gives CASSQDSPDRSNSPLHF.

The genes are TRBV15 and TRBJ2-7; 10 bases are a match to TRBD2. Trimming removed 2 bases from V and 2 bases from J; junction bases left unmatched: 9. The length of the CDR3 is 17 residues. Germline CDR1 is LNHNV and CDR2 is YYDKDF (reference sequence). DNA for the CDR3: TGTGCCACCAGCAGACCACGGACTAGCGGCTATACCTACGAGCAGTACTTC. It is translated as CATSRPRTSGYTYEQYF.

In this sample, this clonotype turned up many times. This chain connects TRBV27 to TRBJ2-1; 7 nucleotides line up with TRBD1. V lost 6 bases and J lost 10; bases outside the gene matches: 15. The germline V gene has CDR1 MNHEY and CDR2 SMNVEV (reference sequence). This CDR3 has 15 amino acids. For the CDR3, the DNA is TGTGCCAGCAGCCCACAGGGGCTTAGCTTACGCGAGCAGTTCTTC. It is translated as CASSPQGLSLREQFF.

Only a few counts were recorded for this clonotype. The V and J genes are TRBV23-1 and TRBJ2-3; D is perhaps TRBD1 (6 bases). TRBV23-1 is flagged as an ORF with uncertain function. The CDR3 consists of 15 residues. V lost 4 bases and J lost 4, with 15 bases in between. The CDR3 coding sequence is TGCGCCAGCAGTCCAATCTACAGGGACGCAGATACGCAGTATTTT. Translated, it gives CASSPIYRDADTQYF.

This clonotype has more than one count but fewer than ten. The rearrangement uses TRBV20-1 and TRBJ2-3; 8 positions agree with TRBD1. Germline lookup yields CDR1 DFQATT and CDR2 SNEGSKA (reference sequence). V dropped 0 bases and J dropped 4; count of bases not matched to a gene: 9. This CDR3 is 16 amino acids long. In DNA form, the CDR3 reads TGCAGTGCTAGAGAGGCGCGACAGGGGAGAGCAGATACGCAGTATTTT. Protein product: CSAREARQGRADTQYF.

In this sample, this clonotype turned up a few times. DNA of the CDR3: TGTGCCAGCAGACCTACAGGGGGCGGTTGGGAGACCCAGTACTTC. It encodes CASRPTGGGWETQYF. V and J are TRBV27 and TRBJ2-5; 9 nucleotides align to TRBD1. J was trimmed by 5 bases and V by 6 bases; bases with no gene match: 10. The CDR3 length is 15 residues. CDR1 and CDR2 (germline): MNHEY, SMNVEV (reference sequence).

The chain's CDR3 is CASSLGGPENTEAFF. For the CDR3, the DNA is TGTGCCAGCAGCTTAGGGGGACCGGAGAACACTGAAGCTTTCTTT. The rearrangement joins TRBV13 to TRBJ1-1; TRBD1 might be the D (5 bases). The V end lost 0 bases, the J end lost 1 base, and 9 bases lay between the germline ends. The CDR3 runs 15 residues. Germline values: CDR1 PRHDT, CDR2 FYEKMQ (reference sequence).

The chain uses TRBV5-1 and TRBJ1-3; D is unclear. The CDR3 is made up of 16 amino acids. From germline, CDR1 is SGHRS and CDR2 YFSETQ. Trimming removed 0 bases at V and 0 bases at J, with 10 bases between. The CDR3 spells CASSLDGGSSGNTIYF. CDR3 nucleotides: TGCGCCAGCAGCTTGGACGGCGGTAGCTCTGGAAACACCATATATTTT.

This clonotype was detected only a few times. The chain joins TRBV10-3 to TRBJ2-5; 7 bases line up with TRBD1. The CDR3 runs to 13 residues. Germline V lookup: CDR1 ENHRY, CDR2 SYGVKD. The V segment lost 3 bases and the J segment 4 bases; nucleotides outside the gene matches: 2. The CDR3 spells CAISEGGRETQYF. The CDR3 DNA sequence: TGTGCCATCAGTGAAGGGGGCCGAGAGACCCAGTACTTC.

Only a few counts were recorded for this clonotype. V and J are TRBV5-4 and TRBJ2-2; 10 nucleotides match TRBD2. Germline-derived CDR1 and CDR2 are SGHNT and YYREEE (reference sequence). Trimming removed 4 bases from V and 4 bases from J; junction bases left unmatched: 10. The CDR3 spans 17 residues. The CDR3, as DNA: TGTGCCAGCAGCCCCCGGGTAGCGGGGGGTGGCACCGGGGAGCTGTTTTTT. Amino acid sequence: CASSPRVAGGGTGELFF.

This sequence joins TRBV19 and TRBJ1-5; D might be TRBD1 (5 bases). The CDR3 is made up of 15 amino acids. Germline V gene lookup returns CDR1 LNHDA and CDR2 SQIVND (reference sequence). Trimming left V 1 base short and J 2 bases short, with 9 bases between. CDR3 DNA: TGTGCCAGTAGTATAGGAGGAGGGGGCAATCAGCCCCAGCATTTT. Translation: CASSIGGGGNQPQHF.

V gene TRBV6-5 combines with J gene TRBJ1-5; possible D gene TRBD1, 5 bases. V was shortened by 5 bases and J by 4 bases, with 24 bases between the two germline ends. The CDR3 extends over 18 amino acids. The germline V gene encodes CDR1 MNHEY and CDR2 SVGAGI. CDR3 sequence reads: CASSAGTATGRRNQPQHF. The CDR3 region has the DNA TGTGCCAGCAGTGCCGGGACCGCTACAGGAAGGAGGAATCAGCCCCAGCATTTT.

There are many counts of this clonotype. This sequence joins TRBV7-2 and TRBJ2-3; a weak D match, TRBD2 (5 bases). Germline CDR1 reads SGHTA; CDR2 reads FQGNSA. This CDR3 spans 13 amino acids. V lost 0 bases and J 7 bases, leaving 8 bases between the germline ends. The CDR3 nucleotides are TGTGCCAGCAGCTTAGCCGACTACTATACGCAGTATTTT. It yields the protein CASSLADYYTQYF.

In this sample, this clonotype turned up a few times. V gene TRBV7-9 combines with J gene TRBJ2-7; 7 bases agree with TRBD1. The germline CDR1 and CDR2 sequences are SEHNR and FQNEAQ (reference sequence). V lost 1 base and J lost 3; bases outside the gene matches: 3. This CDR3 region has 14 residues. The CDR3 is CASSLGQGFYEQYF. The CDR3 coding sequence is TGTGCCAGCAGCTTAGGACAGGGCTTCTACGAGCAGTACTTC.

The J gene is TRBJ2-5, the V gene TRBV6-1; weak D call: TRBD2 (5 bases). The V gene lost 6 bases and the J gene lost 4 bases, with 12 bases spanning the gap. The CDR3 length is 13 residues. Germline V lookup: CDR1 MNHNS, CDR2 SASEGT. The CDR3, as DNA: TGTGCCAGCAGCACGGACTGGGTAGAGACCCAGTACTTC. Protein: CASSTDWVETQYF.

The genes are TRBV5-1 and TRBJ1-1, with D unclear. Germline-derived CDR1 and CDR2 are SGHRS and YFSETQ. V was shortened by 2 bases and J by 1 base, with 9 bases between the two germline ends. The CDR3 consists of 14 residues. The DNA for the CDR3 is TGCGCCAGCAGCTTCCTCATGCGGAACACTGAAGCTTTCTTT. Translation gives CASSFLMRNTEAFF.

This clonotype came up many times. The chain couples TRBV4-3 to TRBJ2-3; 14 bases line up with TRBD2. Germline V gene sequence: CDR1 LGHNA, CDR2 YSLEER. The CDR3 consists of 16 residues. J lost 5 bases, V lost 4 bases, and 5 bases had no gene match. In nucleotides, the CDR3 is TGCGCCAGCAGCCGGTCCGGGACTAGCGGGGGAGATACGCAGTATTTT. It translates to CASSRSGTSGGDTQYF.

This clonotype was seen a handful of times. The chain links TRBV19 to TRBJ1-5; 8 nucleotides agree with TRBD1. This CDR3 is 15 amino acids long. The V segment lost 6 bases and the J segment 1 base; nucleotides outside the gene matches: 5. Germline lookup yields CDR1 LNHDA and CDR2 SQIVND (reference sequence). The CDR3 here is CASSTGQGSNQPQHF. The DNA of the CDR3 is TGTGCCAGTAGCACCGGACAGGGCAGCAATCAGCCCCAGCATTTT.

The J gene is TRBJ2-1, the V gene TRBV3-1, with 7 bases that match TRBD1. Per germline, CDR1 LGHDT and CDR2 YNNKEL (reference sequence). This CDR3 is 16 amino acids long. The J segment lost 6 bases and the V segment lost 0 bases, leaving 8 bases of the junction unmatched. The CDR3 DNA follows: TGTGCCAGCAGCCAAGATTACAGGGGCTGGGGCAATGAGCAGTTCTTC. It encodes CASSQDYRGWGNEQFF.

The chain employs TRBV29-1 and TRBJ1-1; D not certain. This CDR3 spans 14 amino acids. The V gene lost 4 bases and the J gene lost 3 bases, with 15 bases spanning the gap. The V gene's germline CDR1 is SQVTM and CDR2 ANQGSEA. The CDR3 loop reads CSVGSAGGDTEAFF. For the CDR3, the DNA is TGCAGCGTTGGTTCGGCTGGAGGTGACACTGAAGCTTTCTTT.

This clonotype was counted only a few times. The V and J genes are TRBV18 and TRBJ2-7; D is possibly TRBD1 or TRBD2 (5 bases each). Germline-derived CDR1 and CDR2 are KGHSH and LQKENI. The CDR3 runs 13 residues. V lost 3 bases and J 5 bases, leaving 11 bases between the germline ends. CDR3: CASSPMQGHEQYF. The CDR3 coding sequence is TGTGCCAGCTCACCCATGCAGGGACACGAGCAGTACTTC.

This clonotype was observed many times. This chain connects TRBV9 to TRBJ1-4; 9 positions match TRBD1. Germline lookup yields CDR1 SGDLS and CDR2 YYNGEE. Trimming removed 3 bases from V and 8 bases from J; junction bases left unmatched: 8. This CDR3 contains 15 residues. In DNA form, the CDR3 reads TGTGCCAGCAGCGAGAGAGGGACAGGGAGAGAAAAACTGTTTTTT. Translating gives CASSERGTGREKLFF.

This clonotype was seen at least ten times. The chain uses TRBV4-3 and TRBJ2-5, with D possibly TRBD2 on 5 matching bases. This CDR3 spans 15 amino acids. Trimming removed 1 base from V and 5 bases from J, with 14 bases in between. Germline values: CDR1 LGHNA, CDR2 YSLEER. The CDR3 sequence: CASSQGTVSGETQYF. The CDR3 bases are TGCGCCAGCAGCCAAGGGACGGTGTCGGGGGAGACCCAGTACTTC.

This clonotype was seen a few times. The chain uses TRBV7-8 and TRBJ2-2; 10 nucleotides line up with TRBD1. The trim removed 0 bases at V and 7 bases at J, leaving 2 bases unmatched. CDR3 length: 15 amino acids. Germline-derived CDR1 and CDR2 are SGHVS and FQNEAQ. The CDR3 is CASSLAGQGYGELFF. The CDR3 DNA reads TGTGCCAGCAGCTTAGCGGGACAGGGGTACGGGGAGCTGTTTTTT.

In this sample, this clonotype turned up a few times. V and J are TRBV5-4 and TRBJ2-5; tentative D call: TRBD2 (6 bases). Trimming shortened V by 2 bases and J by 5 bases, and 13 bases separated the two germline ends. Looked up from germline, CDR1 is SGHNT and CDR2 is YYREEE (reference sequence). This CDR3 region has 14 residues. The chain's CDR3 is CASSFRGTLETQYF. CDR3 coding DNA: TGTGCCAGCAGCTTCCGCGGGACCCTGGAGACCCAGTACTTC.

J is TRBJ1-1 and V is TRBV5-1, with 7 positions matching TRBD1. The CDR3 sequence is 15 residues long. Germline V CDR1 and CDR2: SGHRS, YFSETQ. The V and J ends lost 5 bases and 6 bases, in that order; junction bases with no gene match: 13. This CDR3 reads CASSFGQAGKSEAFF. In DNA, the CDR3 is TGCGCCAGCAGTTTCGGACAGGCCGGAAAATCTGAAGCTTTCTTT. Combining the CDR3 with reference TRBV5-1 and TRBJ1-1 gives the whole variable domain KAGVTQTPRYLIKTRGQQVTLSCSPISGHRSVSWYQQTPGQGLQFLFEYFSETQRNKGNFPGRFSGRQFSNSRSEMNVSTLELGDSALYLCASSFGQAGKSEAFFGQGTRLTVV.

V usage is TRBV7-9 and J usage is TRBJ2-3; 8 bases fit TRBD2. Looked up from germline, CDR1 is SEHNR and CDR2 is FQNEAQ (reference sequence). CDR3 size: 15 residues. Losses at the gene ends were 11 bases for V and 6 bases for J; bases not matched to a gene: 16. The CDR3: CALREAGGRSDTQYF. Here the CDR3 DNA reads TGTGCCCTCCGGGAGGCGGGGGGAAGGAGCGATACGCAGTATTTT.

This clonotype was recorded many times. Written as DNA, the CDR3 is TGTGCCAGCAGCCAGGGACGAGGGAGCTATGGCTACACCTTC. Residues: CASSQGRGSYGYTF. J is TRBJ1-2 and V is TRBV3-1, with a possible D match to TRBD1 (5 bases). The CDR3 is 14 amino acids. CDR1 and CDR2 from the germline V gene are LGHDT and YNNKEL (reference sequence). V lost 3 bases and J 4 bases, leaving 12 bases between the germline ends.

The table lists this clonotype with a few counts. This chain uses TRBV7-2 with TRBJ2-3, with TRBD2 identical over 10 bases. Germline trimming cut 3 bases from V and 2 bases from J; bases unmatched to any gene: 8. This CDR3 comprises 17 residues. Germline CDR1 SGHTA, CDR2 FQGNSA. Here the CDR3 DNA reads TGTGCCAGCAGCTTGACACTAGCGGGGCGAATCACAGATACGCAGTATTTT. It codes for CASSLTLAGRITDTQYF.

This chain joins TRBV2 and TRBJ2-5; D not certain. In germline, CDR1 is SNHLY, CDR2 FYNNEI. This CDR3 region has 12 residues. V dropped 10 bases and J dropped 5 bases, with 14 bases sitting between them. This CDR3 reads CATALNLETQYF. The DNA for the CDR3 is TGTGCCACAGCCCTTAATCTGGAGACCCAGTACTTC.

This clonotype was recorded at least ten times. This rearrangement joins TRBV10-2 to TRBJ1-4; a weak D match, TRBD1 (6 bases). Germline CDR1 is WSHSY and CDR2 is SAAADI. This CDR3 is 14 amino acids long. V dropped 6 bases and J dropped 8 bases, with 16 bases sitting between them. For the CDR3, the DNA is TGCGCCAGCAGCGACAGGACAATACGAGAAAAACTGTTTTTT. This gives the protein CASSDRTIREKLFF.

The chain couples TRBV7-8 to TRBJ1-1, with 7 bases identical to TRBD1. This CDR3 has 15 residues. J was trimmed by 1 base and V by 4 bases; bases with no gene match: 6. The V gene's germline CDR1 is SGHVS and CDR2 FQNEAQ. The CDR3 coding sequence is TGTGCCAGCAGCTCCCCGACAGGGCAGAACACTGAAGCTTTCTTT. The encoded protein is CASSSPTGQNTEAFF.